Listed below are T cell receptor beta chains from one sample, sequenced in a study of shared clonotypes between healthy human individuals. The table came from immunoSEQ multiplex PCR; TCRdb's copy has only in-frame clones and leaves some out. In the table there are about 2 million clones, about 95% of which are singletons. Sequenced input: naive CD8+ T cells sorted from blood. The receptor set was obtained from a man younger than 35 in good health. CDR3s include the opening cysteine and the closing phenylalanine or tryptophan. Fields, in order: D gene, V gene, J gene, clone size, CDR3 protein, CDR3 DNA. A D gene is named only where the DNA matches it firmly. Size tells how often a clone was seen (once, few, many) or the class of an expanded clone, and some rows leave it out.

NA	TRBV7-8	TRBJ1-1	NA	CASSLADWGHREAFF	TGTGCCAGCAGCTTAGCTGATTGGGGGCATCGTGAAGCTTTCTTT
NA	TRBV5-4	TRBJ2-3	NA	CASSPVGEEDTQYF	TGTGCCAGCAGCCCCGTAGGGGAAGAGGATACGCAGTATTTT
NA	TRBV5-6	TRBJ2-7	NA	CASSPDGIYEQYF	TGTGCCAGCAGCCCGGACGGAATCTACGAGCAGTACTTC
TRBD1	TRBV7-6	TRBJ2-3	NA	CASSLAYVQTGTDTQYF	TGTGCCAGCAGCTTAGCGTATGTCCAGACAGGGACAGATACGCAGTATTTT
NA	TRBV10-3	TRBJ2-5	NA	CAISEDPGVVETQYF	TGTGCCATCAGTGAGGACCCGGGGGTGGTTGAGACCCAGTACTTC
NA	TRBV7-6	TRBJ1-6	few	CASSLSQQGGSPLHF	TGTGCCAGCAGCTTAAGTCAGCAGGGTGGTTCACCCCTCCACTTT
NA	TRBV5-5	TRBJ1-1	NA	CASSRRDGNTEAFF	TGTGCCAGCAGCCGCCGGGACGGCAACACTGAAGCTTTCTTT
TRBD1	TRBV11-2	TRBJ2-7	NA	CASSPPGTGLDEQYF	TGTGCCAGCAGCCCCCCCGGGACAGGGCTCGACGAGCAGTACTTC
TRBD1	TRBV7-8	TRBJ2-1	NA	CASSPGQGQHLPYNEQFF	TGTGCCAGCAGCCCTGGACAGGGGCAACATCTCCCCTACAATGAGCAGTTCTTC
NA	TRBV7-2	TRBJ1-6	NA	CASSSFGGTTYNSPLHF	TGTGCCAGCAGCTCATTCGGGGGGACGACCTATAATTCACCCCTCCACTTT
TRBD1	TRBV28	TRBJ1-5	NA	CASSLIGAGGFQPQHF	TGTGCCAGCAGTTTAATCGGAGCAGGGGGCTTTCAGCCCCAGCATTTT
NA	TRBV27	TRBJ2-5	NA	CASTQTGGETQYF	TGTGCCAGCACCCAGACAGGCGGGGAGACCCAGTACTTC
NA	TRBV19	TRBJ1-2	NA	CASSAGPSNYGYTF	TGTGCCAGTAGTGCGGGACCTTCTAACTATGGCTACACCTTC
TRBD2	TRBV7-9	TRBJ2-3	NA	CASSLRLAGLTDTQYF	TGTGCCAGCAGCTTACGGTTAGCGGGACTCACAGATACGCAGTATTTT
NA	TRBV5-1	TRBJ2-7	NA	CASSLEGRSYEQYF	TGCGCCAGCAGCTTGGAAGGGAGGTCCTACGAGCAGTACTTC
TRBD2	TRBV7-8	TRBJ2-7	NA	CASSPWGGKYYEQYF	TGTGCCAGCAGCCCATGGGGAGGGAAATACTACGAGCAGTACTTC
TRBD2	TRBV7-8	TRBJ2-1	NA	CASRYSPTSGYNEQFF	TGTGCCAGTCGTTATTCTCCGACTAGCGGCTACAATGAGCAGTTCTTC
TRBD2	TRBV19	TRBJ2-5	NA	CASSIGASGRETQYF	TGTGCCAGTAGTATAGGAGCTAGCGGGAGAGAGACCCAGTACTTC
NA	TRBV2	TRBJ1-6	NA	CASRFIGGSPLHF	TGTGCCAGCAGATTCATAGGAGGTTCACCCCTCCACTTT
TRBD1	TRBV14	TRBJ2-5	NA	CASRDRKQETQYF	TGTGCCAGCCGGGACAGGAAACAAGAGACCCAGTACTTC
NA	TRBV19	TRBJ1-1	NA	CASSIDLDTNTEAFF	TGTGCCAGTAGTATCGATCTTGACACGAACACTGAAGCTTTCTTT
TRBD1	TRBV27	TRBJ1-2	NA	CASGQGWTNYGYTF	TGTGCCAGCGGACAGGGTTGGACTAACTATGGCTACACCTTC
TRBD1	TRBV7-3	TRBJ1-1	NA	CASSLGGQGMTGPEAFF	TGTGCCAGCAGCTTAGGAGGACAGGGGATGACCGGTCCTGAAGCTTTCTTT
TRBD2	TRBV30	TRBJ2-5	NA	CAWSAKRGIVETQYF	TGTGCCTGGAGTGCAAAGCGGGGGATAGTGGAGACCCAGTACTTC
NA	TRBV4-1	TRBJ2-7	NA	CASSPTGLSGEQYF	TGCGCCAGCAGCCCGACTGGGCTTTCCGGCGAGCAGTACTTC
NA	TRBV4-3	TRBJ2-2	NA	CASSQEEPRELFF	TGCGCCAGCAGCCAAGAAGAACCTCGGGAGCTGTTTTTT
TRBD1	TRBV2	TRBJ1-5	NA	CASRGQGDQPQHF	TGTGCCAGCAGGGGACAGGGGGATCAGCCCCAGCATTTT
NA	TRBV27	TRBJ2-7	NA	CASSLAGIYEQYF	TGTGCCAGCAGTTTAGCGGGGATATACGAGCAGTACTTC
NA	TRBV19	TRBJ2-1	NA	CASSAVGDAYNEQFF	TGTGCCAGTAGTGCCGTGGGGGACGCCTACAATGAGCAGTTCTTC
NA	TRBV30	TRBJ2-2	NA	CACYGPLGGELFF	TGTGCCTGTTACGGGCCCCTCGGCGGGGAGCTGTTTTTT
NA	TRBV4-1	TRBJ2-5	NA	CASSPDRGRGTQYF	TGCGCCAGCAGCCCGGACCGAGGCCGGGGGACCCAGTACTTC
NA	TRBV5-4	TRBJ2-7	once	CASSLTGFGEQYF	TGTGCCAGCAGCTTAACAGGGTTCGGCGAGCAGTACTTC
NA	TRBV11-2	TRBJ2-4	NA	CASSSPQEEAKNIQYF	TGTGCCAGCAGCTCACCACAGGAGGAGGCCAAAAACATTCAGTACTTC
NA	TRBV14	TRBJ1-1	NA	CASSLQGYTEAFF	TGTGCCAGCAGCCTTCAGGGATACACTGAAGCTTTCTTT
NA	TRBV7-2	TRBJ1-5	NA	CASSSGSNQPQHF	TGTGCCAGCAGCTCTGGGAGCAATCAGCCCCAGCATTTT
NA	TRBV10-2	TRBJ2-7	NA	CASLSRADSYEQYF	TGCGCCAGCCTATCTCGGGCGGACTCCTACGAGCAGTACTTC
NA	TRBV4-3	TRBJ1-5	NA	CASSQDSWSSNQPQHF	TGCGCCAGCAGCCAAGATAGTTGGAGTAGCAATCAGCCCCAGCATTTT
TRBD1	TRBV9	TRBJ2-1	NA	CASSVEGAGNEQFF	TGTGCCAGCAGCGTAGAGGGGGCAGGAAATGAGCAGTTCTTC
TRBD2	TRBV2	TRBJ2-7	NA	CASSELAGGGSYEQYF	TGTGCCAGCAGTGAGTTAGCGGGGGGCGGCTCCTACGAGCAGTACTTC
TRBD2	TRBV13	TRBJ2-2	NA	CASNRLAGVPGELFF	TGTGCCAGCAACAGACTAGCGGGAGTACCCGGGGAGCTGTTTTTT
NA	TRBV15	TRBJ2-3	NA	CATSRVLTDTQYF	TGTGCCACCAGCAGAGTACTCACAGATACGCAGTATTTT
NA	TRBV27	TRBJ2-3	once	CASSFISPALDTQYF	TGTGCCAGCAGTTTTATTAGCCCAGCTCTAGATACGCAGTATTTT